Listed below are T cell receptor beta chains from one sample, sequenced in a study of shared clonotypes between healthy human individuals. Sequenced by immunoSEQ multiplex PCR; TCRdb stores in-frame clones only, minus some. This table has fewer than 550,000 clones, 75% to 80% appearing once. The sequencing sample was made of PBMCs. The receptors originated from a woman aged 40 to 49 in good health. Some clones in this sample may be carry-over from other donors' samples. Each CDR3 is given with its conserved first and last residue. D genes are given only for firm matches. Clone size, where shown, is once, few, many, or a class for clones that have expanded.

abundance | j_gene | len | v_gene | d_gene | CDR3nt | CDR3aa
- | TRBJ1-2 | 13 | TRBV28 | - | TGTGCCAGCAGTAACGGACGGGACTATGGCTACACCTTC | CASSNGRDYGYTF
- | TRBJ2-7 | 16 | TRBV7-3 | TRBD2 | TGTGCCAGCAGCCGTACCGGGACTAGCGCATCCTACGAGCAGTACTTC | CASSRTGTSASYEQYF
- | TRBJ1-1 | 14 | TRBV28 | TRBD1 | TGTGCCAGCAGTTTACCCGACAGGGTAACTGAAGCTTTCTTT | CASSLPDRVTEAFF
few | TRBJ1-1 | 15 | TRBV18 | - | TGTGCCAGCTCACCACGCCCAACAGTACAAACTGAAGCTTTCTTT | CASSPRPTVQTEAFF
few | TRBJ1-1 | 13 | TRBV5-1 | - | TGCGCCAGCAGCTTGGCCGGGGACACTGAAGCTTTCTTT | CASSLAGDTEAFF
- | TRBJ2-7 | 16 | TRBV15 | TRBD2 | TGTGCCACCAGCAAATGGGGACTAGCGGGCTTCTACGAGCAGTACTTC | CATSKWGLAGFYEQYF
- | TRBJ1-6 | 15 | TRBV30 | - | TGTGCCTGGAGTGGTAGAGTTGCCTATGATTCACCCCTCCACTTT | CAWSGRVAYDSPLHF
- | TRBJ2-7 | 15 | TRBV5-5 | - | TGTGCCAGCAGCTTGGGGCCGACAGATTCCTACGAGCAGTACTTC | CASSLGPTDSYEQYF
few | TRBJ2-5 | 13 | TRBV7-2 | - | TGTGCCAGCAGCCCGACTATGGTGGAGACCCAGTACTTC | CASSPTMVETQYF
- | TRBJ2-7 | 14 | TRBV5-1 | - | TGCGCCAGCAGCTTGGTGTCAGGGAGGTACGAGCAGTACTTC | CASSLVSGRYEQYF
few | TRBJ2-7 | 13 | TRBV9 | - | TGTGCCAGCACCTTAGAAGTGGATGGCGAGCAGTACTTC | CASTLEVDGEQYF
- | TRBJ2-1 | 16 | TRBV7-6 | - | TGTGCCAGCAGCTTACTGACGGGAGTCTCCTACAATGAGCAGTTCTTC | CASSLLTGVSYNEQFF
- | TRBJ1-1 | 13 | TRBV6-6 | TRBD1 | TGTGCCAGCAGGGGACAGGGTGGGACTGAAGCTTTCTTT | CASRGQGGTEAFF
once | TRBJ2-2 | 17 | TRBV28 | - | TGTGCCAGCAGCCCCCTAGGGGGAGCCACGAACACCGGGGAGCTGTTTTTT | CASSPLGGATNTGELFF
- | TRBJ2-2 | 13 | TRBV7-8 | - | TGTGCCAGCAGCATTGCGGGTGGCGGGGAGCTGTTTTTT | CASSIAGGGELFF
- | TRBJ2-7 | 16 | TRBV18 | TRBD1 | TGTGCCAGCTCACCAGAAGGACAGGGAGAATCCCCCGAGCAGTACTTC | CASSPEGQGESPEQYF
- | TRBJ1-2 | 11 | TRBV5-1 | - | TGCGCCAGCAGGGGGGAGTATGGCTACACCTTC | CASRGEYGYTF
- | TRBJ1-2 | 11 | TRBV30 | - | TGTGCCTGGAGTAAAAGGGATGGCTACACCTTC | CAWSKRDGYTF
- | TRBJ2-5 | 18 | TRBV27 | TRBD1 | TGTGCCAGCAGTACCTTGCTTCGACAGGGCCGAGAGCAAGAGACCCAGTACTTC | CASSTLLRQGREQETQYF
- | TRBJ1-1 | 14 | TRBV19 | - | TGTGCCAGTAGTAGCCCCGGAAAAGACACTGAAGCTTTCTTT | CASSSPGKDTEAFF
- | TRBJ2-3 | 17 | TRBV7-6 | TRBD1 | TGTGCCAGCAGCATCATGGGGGACAGGGAACTCACAGATACGCAGTATTTT | CASSIMGDRELTDTQYF
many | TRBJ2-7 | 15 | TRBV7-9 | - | TGTGCCAGCAGCACCAAGACAGTCGAGGGCTACGAGCAGTACTTC | CASSTKTVEGYEQYF
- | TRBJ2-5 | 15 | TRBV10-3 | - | TGTGCCATCAGGGACATTTCCCGCGGCGAAGAGACCCAGTACTTC | CAIRDISRGEETQYF
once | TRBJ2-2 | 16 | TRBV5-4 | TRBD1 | TGTGCCAGCAGCTCTGCAGGGGGCCTAAACACCGGGGAGCTGTTTTTT | CASSSAGGLNTGELFF
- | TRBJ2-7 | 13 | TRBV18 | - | TGTGCCAGCTCACCGGGGAAATGGGGCGAGCAGTACTTC | CASSPGKWGEQYF
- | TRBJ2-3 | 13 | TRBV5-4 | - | TGTGCCAGCAGCTTGGAGGCCAGCGATACGCAGTATTTT | CASSLEASDTQYF